This TCR beta chain was identified in a study of human T cells and chemical hapten exposure. Study-wide context: Women made up most patients, who had alopecia areata, totalis or universalis.

About this clonotype itself: The antigen is not known.

This CDR3 comprises 12 residues. Germline CDR1 reads DFQATT; CDR2 reads SNEGSKA (reference sequence). The library put unique molecular identifiers onto individual cDNA molecules. TCRdb analysed the RACE reads with MiXCR anew, one entry per CDR3 protein. The sample contains roughly 38,000 distinct CDR3 sequences, 6% to 9.5% of which appear only once. Documented time point: pre-sensitization, week 0. The treatment: therapeutic diphenylcyclopropenone sensitization with weekly scalp DPC. Overall study results and limits: Large CDR3 similarity clusters arose significantly more often from expanded TCRs than from controls. A positive correlation with patch test score was shown by PT1 expanded TCR counts.

Source: whole blood, taken in connection with sensitization to the hapten diphenylcyclopropenone (DPC). The clonotype comes from a woman between 45 and 60 years old with alopecia areata. Some clones in this sample may be carry-over from other donors' samples. V and J are TRBV20-1 and TRBJ2-7; maybe TRBD2 (6 bases). The CDR3: CERAGPPYEQYF. The CDR3 DNA follows: TGCGAACGCGCGGGACCTCCCTACGAGCAGTACTTC.